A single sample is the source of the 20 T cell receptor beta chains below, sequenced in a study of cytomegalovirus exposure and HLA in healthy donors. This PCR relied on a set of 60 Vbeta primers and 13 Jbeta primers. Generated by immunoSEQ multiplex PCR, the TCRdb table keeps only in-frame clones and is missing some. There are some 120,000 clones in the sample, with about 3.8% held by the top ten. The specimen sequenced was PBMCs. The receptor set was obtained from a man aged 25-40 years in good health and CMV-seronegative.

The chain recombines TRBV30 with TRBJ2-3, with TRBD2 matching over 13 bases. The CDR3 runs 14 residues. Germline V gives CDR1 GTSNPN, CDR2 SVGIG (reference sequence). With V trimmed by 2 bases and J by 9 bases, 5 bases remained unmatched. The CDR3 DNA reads TGTGCCTGGAGTTACGGACTAGCGGGGGAGACGCAGTATTTT. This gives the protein CAWSYGLAGETQYF.

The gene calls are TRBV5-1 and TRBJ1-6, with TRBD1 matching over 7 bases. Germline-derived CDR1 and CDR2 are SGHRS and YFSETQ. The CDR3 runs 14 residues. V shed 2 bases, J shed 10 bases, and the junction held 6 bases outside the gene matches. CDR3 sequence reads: CASSFGGGGSPLHF. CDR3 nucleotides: TGCGCCAGCAGCTTTGGAGGGGGCGGATCACCCCTCCACTTT. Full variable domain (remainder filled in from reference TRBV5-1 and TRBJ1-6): KAGVTQTPRYLIKTRGQQVTLSCSPISGHRSVSWYQQTPGQGLQFLFEYFSETQRNKGNFPGRFSGRQFSNSRSEMNVSTLELGDSALYLCASSFGGGGSPLHFGNGTRLTVT.

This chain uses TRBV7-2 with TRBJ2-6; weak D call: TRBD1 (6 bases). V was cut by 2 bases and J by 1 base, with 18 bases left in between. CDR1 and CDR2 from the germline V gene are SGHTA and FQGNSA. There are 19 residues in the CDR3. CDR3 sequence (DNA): TGTGCCAGCAGCTTAACACGCAGGGGAACCTCTTCTGGGGCCAACGTCCTGACTTTC. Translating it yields CASSLTRRGTSSGANVLTF. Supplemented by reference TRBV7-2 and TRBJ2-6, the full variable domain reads GAGVSQSPSNKVTEKGKDVELRCDPISGHTALYWYRQSLGQGLEFLIYFQGNSAPDKSGLPSDRFSAERTGGSVSTLTIQRTQQEDSAVYLCASSLTRRGTSSGANVLTFGAGSRLTVL.

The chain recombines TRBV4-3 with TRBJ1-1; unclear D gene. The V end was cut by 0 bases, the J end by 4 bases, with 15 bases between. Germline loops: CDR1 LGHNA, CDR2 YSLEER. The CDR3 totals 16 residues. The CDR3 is CASSQDGGQWGTEAFF. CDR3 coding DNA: TGCGCCAGCAGCCAAGATGGAGGGCAATGGGGCACTGAAGCTTTCTTT.

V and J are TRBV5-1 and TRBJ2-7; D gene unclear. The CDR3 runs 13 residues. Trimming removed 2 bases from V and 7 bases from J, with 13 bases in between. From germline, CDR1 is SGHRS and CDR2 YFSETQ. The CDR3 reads CASSFEATTEQYF. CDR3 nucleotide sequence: TGCGCCAGCAGCTTCGAGGCTACTACGGAGCAGTACTTC.

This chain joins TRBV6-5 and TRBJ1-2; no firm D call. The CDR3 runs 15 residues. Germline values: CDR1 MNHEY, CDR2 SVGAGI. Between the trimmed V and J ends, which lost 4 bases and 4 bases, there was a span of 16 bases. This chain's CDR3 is CASSFSRQASYGYTF. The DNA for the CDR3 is TGTGCCAGCAGTTTCTCGAGGCAAGCCTCCTATGGCTACACCTTC.

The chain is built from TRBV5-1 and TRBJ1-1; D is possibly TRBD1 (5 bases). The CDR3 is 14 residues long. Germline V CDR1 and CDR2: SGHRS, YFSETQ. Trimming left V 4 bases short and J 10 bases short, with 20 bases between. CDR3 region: CASSGEGPLRRAFF. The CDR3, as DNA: TGCGCCAGCAGCGGGGAGGGGCCCCTCAGGCGAGCTTTCTTT.

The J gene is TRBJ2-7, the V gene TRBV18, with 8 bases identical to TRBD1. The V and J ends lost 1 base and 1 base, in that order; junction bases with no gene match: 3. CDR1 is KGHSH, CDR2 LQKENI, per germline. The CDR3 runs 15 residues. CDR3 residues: CASSPLGTGSYEQYF. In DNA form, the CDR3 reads TGTGCCAGCTCACCACTCGGGACAGGTTCCTACGAGCAGTACTTC.

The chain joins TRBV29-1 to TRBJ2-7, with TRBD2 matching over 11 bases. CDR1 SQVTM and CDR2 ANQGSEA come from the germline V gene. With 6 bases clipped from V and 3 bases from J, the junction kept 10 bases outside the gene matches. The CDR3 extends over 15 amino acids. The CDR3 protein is CSVLTLAGGHYEQYF. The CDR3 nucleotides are TGCAGCGTACTCACTTTAGCGGGGGGGCACTACGAGCAGTACTTC.

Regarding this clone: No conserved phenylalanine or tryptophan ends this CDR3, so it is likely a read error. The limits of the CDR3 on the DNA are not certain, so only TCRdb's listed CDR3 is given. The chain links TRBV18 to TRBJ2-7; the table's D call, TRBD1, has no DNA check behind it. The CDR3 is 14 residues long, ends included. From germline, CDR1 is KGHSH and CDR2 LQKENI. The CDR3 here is CASSIGAGDSFLHL.

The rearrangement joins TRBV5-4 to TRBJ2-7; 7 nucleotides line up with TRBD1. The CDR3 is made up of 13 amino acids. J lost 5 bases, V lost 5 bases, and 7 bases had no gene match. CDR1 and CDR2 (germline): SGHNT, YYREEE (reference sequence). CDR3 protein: CASRLGTAHEQYF. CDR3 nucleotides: TGTGCCAGCAGACTCGGGACAGCCCACGAGCAGTACTTC.

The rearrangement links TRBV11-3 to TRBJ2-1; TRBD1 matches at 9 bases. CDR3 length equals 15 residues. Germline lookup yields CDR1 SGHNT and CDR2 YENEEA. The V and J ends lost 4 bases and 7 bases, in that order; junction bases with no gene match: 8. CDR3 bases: TGTGCCAGCAGCTCTCCCGGGACAGGGATAAATGAGCAGTTCTTC. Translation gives CASSSPGTGINEQFF.

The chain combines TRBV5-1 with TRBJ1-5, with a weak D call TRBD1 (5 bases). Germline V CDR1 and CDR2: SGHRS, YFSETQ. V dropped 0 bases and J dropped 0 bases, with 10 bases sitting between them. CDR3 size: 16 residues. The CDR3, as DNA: TGCGCCAGCAGCTTGGGCCGGGGGGATAGCAATCAGCCCCAGCATTTT. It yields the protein CASSLGRGDSNQPQHF.

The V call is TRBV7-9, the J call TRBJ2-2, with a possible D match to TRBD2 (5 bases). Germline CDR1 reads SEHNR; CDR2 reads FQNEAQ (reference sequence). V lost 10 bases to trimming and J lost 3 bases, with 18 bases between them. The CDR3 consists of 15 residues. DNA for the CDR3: TGTGCCACCCCACAACTGAGGGTGCACACCGGGGAGCTGTTTTTT. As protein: CATPQLRVHTGELFF.

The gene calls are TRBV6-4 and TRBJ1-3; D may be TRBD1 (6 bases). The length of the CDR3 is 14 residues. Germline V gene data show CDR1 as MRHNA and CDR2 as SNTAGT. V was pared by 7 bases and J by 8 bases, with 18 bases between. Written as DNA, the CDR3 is TGTGCCAGCATTCACGGGGGGCAGGGAGACACCATATATTTT. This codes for CASIHGGQGDTIYF.

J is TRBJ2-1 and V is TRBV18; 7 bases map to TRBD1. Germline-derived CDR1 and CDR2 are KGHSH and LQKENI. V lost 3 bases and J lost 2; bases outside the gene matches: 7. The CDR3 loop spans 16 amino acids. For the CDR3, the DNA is TGTGCCAGCTCACCGGCACTCGGGACAGCCTACAATGAGCAGTTCTTC. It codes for CASSPALGTAYNEQFF.

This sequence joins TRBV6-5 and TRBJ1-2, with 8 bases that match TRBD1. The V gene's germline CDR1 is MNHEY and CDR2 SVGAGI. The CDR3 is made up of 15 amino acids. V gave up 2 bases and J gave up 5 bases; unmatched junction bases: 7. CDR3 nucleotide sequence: TGTGCCAGCAGTTACGGACAGGGTTCGATATATGGCTACACCTTC. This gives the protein CASSYGQGSIYGYTF.

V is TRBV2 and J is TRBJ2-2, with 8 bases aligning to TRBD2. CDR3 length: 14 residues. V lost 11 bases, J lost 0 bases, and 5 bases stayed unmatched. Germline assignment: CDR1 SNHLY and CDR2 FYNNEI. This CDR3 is CAGAGLANTGELFF. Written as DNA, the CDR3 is TGTGCCGGGGCGGGACTAGCGAACACCGGGGAGCTGTTTTTT.

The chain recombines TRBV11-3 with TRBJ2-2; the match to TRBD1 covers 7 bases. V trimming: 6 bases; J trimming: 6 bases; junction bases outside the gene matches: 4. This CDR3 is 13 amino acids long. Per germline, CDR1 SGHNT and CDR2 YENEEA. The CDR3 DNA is TGTGCCAGCAGTGTTACAGGGGCCGGGGAGCTGTTTTTT. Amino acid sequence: CASSVTGAGELFF.

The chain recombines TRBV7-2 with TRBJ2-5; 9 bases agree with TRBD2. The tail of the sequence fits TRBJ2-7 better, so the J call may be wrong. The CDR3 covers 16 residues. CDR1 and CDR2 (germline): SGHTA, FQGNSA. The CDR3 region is CASSPRRGGAPYEQYF. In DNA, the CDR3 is TGTGCCAGCAGCCCTAGACGCGGGGGGGCTCCATACGAGCAGTACTTC.